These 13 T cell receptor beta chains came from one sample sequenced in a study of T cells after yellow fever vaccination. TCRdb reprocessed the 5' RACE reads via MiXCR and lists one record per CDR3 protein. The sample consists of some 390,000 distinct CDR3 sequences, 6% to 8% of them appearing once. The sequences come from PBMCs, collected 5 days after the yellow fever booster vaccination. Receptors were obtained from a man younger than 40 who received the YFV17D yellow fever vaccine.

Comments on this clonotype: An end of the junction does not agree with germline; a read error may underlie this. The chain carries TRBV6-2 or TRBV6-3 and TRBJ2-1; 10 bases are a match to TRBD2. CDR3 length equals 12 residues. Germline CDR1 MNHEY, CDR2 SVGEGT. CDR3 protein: CASRDTGTSANF. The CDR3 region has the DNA TGTGCCAGCAGAGATACCGGGACTAGCGCCAACTTC.

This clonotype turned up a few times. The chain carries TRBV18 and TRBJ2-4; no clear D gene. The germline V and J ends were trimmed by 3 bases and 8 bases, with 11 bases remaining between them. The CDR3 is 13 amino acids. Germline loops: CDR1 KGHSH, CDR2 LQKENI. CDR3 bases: TGTGCCAGCTCACCGGGTAGCAACGACATTCAGTACTTC. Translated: CASSPGSNDIQYF. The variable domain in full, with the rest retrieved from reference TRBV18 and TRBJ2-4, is NAGVMQNPRHLVRRRGQEARLRCSPMKGHSHVYWYRQLPEEGLKFMVYLQKENIIDESGMPKERFSAEFPKEGPSILRIQQVVRGDSAAYFCASSPGSNDIQYFGAGTRLSVL.

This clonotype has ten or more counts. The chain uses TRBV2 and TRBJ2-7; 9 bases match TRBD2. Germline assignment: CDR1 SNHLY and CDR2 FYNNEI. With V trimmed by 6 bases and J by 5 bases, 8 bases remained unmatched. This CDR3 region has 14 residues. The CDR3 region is CASRVAGVLHEQYF. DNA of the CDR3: TGTGCCAGCAGGGTAGCGGGAGTCCTCCACGAGCAGTACTTC.

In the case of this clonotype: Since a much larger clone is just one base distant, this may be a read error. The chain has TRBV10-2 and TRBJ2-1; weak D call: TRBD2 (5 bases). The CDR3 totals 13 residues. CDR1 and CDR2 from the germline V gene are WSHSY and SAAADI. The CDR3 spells CACTLASDNEQFF. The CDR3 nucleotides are TGCGCCTGCACGCTAGCCTCCGACAATGAGCAGTTCTTC.

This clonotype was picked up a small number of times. In DNA form, the CDR3 reads TGTGCCAGCAGTCCCCGGGGGGGTGGGTCCCCGCAGTATTTT. It encodes CASSPRGGGSPQYF. This chain connects TRBV7-2 to TRBJ2-3; 8 nucleotides match TRBD2. The CDR3 has 14 amino acids. CDR1 and CDR2 from the germline V gene are SGHTA and FQGNSA. The V and J ends lost 6 bases and 10 bases, in that order; junction bases with no gene match: 12.

CDR3 region: CSTKWLPHSDEQFF. CDR3 DNA sequence: TGCAGTACTAAATGGCTGCCTCATTCGGATGAGCAGTTCTTC. The V call is TRBV20-1, the J call TRBJ2-1, with D uncertain. CDR3 length equals 14 residues. CDR1 and CDR2 (germline): DFQATT, SNEGSKA (reference sequence). V shed 8 bases and J shed 8 bases, with 22 bases lying between them.

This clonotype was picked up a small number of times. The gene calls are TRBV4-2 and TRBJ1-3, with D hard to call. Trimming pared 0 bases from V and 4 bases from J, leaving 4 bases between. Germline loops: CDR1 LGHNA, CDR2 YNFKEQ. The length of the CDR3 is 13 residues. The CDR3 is CASSQDHGNTIYF. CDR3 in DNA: TGTGCCAGCAGCCAAGATCACGGAAACACCATATATTTT.

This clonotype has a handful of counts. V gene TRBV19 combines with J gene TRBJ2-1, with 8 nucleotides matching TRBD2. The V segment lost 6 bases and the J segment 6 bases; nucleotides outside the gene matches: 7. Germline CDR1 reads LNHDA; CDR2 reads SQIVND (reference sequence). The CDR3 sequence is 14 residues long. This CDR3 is CASRALAESNEQFF. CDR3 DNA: TGTGCCAGTAGAGCACTAGCGGAATCCAATGAGCAGTTCTTC.

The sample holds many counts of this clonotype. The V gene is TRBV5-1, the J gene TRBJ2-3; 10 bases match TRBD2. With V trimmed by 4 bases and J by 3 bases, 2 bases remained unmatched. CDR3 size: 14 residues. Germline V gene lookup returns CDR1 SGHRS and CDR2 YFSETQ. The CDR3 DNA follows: TGCGCCAGCAGCACGACTAGCGGGACAGATACGCAGTATTTT. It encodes CASSTTSGTDTQYF.

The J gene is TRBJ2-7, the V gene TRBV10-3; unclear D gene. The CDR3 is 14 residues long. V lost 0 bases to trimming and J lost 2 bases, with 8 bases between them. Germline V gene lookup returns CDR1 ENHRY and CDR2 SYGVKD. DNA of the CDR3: TGTGCCATCAGTGAGTCAGCCAGAGCCTACGAGCAGTACTTC. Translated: CAISESARAYEQYF.

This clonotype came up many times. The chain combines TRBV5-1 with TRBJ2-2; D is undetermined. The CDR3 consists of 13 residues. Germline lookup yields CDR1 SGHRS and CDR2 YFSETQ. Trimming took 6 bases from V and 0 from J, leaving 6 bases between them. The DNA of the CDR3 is TGCGCCAGCACCCGGACGAACACCGGGGAGCTGTTTTTT. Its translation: CASTRTNTGELFF.

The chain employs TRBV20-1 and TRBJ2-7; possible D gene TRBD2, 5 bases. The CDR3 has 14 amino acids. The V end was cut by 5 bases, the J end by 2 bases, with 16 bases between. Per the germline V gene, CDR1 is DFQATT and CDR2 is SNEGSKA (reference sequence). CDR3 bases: TGCAGTGCTTTTATCCCTAGCAGCGCCTACGAGCAGTACTTC. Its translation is CSAFIPSSAYEQYF.

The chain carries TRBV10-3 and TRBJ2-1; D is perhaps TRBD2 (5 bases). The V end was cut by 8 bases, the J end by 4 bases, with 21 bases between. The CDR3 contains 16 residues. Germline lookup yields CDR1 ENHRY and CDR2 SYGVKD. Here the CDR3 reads CAIAVRWGAEYNEQFF. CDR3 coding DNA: TGTGCCATCGCTGTTCGTTGGGGAGCTGAGTACAATGAGCAGTTCTTC.